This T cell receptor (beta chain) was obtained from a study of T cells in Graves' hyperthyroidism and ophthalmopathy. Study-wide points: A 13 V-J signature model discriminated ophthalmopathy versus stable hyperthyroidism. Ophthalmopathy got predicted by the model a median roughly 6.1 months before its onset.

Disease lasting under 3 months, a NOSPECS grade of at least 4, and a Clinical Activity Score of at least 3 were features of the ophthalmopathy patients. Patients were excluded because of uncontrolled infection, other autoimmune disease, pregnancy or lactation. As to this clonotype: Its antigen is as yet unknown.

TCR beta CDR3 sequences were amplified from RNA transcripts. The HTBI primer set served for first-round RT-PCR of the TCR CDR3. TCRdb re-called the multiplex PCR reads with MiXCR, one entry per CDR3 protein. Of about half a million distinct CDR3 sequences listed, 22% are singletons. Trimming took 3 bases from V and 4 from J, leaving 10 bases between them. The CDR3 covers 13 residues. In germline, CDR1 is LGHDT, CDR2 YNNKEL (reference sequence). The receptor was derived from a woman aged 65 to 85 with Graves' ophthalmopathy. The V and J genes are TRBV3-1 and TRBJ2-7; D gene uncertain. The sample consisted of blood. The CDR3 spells CASSQMLGYEQYF. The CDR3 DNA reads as TGTGCCAGCAGCCAGATGCTCGGGTACGAGCAGTACTTC.